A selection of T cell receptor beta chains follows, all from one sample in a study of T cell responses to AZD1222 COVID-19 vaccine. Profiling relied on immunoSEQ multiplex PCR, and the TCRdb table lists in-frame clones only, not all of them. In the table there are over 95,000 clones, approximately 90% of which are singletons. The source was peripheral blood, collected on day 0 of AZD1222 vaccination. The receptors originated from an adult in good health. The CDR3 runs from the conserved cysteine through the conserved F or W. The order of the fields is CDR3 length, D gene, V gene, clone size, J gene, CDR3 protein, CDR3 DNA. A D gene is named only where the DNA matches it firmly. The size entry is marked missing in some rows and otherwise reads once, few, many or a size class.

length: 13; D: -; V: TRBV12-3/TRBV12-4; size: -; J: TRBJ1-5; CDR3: CASSLPQGWPQHF; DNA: TGTGCCAGCAGTCTCCCACAGGGATGGCCCCAGCATTTT
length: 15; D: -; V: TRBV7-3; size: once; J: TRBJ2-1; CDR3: CASSLGTEDHHEQFF; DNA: TGTGCCAGCAGCCTCGGGACTGAGGACCACCATGAGCAGTTCTTC
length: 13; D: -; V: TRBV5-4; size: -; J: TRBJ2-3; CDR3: CASTTKGTDTQYF; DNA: TGTGCCAGCACCACTAAAGGGACAGATACGCAGTATTTT
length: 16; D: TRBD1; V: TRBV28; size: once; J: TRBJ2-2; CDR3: CASRSPTGFGTGELFF; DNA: TGTGCCAGCAGGAGCCCGACAGGGTTCGGCACCGGGGAGCTGTTTTTT
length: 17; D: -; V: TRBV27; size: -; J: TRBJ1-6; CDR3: CASRLTPGQLYNSPLHF; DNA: TGTGCCAGCAGACTTACTCCGGGACAACTTTATAATTCACCCCTCCACTTT
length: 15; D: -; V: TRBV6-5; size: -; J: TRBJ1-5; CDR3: CASNKDGEVWQPQHF; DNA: TGTGCCAGCAACAAGGACGGAGAAGTTTGGCAGCCCCAGCATTTT
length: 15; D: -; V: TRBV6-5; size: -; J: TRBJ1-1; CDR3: CASSSGLKMNTEAFF; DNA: TGTGCCAGCAGTTCGGGACTCAAAATGAACACTGAAGCTTTCTTT
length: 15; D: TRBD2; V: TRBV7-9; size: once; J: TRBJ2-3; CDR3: CASSPRGGQTLYQYF; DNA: TGTGCCAGCAGCCCTCGCGGGGGGCAAACACTCTATCAGTATTTT
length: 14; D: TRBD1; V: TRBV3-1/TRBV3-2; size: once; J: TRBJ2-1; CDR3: CASSQRPFDRGWFF; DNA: TGTGCCAGCAGCCAGAGGCCGTTTGACAGGGGATGGTTCTTC
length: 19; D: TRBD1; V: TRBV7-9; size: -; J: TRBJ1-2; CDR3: CASSLATWDRGGANYGYTF; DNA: TGTGCCAGCAGCTTAGCTACCTGGGACAGGGGAGGGGCTAACTATGGCTACACCTTC
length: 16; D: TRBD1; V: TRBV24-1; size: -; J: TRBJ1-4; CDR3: CATSDTGTGGKEKLFF; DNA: TGTGCCACCAGTGATACTGGGACAGGGGGAAAAGAAAAACTGTTTTTT
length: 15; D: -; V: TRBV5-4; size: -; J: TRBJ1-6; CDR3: CASSFWQTQSSPLHF; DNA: TGTGCCAGCAGCTTTTGGCAGACCCAGTCTTCACCCCTCCACTTT
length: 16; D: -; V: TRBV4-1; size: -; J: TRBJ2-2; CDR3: CASSQGSQGRTGELFF; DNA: TGCGCCAGCAGCCAAGGTTCGCAGGGAAGGACCGGGGAGCTGTTTTTT
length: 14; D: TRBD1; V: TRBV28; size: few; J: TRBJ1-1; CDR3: CASTPGGAGTEAFF; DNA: TGTGCCAGCACCCCAGGGGGCGCAGGCACTGAAGCTTTCTTT
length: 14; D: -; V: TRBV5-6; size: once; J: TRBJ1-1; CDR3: CASSGGQWITEAFF; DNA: TGTGCCAGCAGCGGCGGACAATGGATAACTGAAGCTTTCTTT
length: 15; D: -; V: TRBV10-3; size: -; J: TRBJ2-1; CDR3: CAIMIGGSGPSEQFF; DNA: TGTGCCATCATGATTGGGGGGTCGGGCCCCTCCGAGCAGTTCTTC
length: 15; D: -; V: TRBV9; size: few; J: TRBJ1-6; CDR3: CASSPFGRGNSPLHF; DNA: TGTGCCAGCAGCCCCTTTGGAAGGGGGAATTCACCCCTCCACTTT
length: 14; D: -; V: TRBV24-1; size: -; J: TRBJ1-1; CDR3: CATKGFRLNTEAFF; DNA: TGTGCCACCAAGGGATTTCGTTTGAACACTGAAGCTTTCTTT
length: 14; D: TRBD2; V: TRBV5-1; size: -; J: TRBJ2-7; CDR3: CASAWTSGGDEQYF; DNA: TGCGCCAGCGCCTGGACTAGCGGGGGCGACGAGCAGTACTTC
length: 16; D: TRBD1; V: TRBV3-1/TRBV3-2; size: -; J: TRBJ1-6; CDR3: CASSQGTGTGGSPLHF; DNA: TGTGCCAGCAGCCAGGGGACAGGGACAGGTGGTTCACCCCTCCACTTT
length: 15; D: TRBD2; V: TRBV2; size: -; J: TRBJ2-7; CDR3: CASSEVRGGSYEQYF; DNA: TGTGCCAGCAGTGAAGTCCGGGGGGGCTCCTACGAGCAGTACTTC
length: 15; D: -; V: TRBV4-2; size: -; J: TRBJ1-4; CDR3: CASSPAGNLYEKLFF; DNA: TGTGCCAGCAGCCCAGCAGGGAACCTGTATGAAAAACTGTTTTTT
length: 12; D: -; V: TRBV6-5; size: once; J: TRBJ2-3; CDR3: CASGDRTDTQYF; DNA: TGTGCCAGCGGGGACCGCACAGATACGCAGTATTTT
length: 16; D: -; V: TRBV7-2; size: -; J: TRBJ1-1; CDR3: CASSLGPGGRSQGAFF; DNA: TGTGCCAGCAGCTTAGGTCCTGGGGGACGTTCCCAGGGAGCTTTCTTT
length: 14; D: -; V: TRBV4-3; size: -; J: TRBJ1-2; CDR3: CASSQVDRPYGYTF; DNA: TGCGCCAGCAGCCAGGTTGACAGACCCTATGGCTACACCTTC